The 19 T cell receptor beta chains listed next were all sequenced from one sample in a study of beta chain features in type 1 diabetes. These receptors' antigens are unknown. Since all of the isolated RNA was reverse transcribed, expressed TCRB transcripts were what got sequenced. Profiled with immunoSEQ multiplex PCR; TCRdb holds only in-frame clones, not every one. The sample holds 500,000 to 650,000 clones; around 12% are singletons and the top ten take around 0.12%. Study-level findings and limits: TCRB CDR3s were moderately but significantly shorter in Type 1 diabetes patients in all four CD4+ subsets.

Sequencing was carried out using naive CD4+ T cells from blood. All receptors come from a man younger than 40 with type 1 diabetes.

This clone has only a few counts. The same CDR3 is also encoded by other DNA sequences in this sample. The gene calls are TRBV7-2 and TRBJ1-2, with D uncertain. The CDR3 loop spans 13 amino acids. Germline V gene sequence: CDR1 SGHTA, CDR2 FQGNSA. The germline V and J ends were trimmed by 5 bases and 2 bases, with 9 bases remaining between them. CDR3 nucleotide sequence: TGTGCCAGCAGCCTTGGTAACAACTATGGCTACACCTTC. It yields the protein CASSLGNNYGYTF. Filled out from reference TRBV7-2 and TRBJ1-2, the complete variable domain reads GAGVSQSPSNKVTEKGKDVELRCDPISGHTALYWYRQSLGQGLEFLIYFQGNSAPDKSGLPSDRFSAERTGGSVSTLTIQRTQQEDSAVYLCASSLGNNYGYTFGSGTRLTVV.

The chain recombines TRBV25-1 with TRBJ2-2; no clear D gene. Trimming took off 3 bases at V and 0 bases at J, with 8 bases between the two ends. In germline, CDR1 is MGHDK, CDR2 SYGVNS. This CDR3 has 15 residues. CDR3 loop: CASSDWNTNTGELFF. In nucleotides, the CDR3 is TGTGCCAGCAGTGATTGGAACACGAACACCGGGGAGCTGTTTTTT.

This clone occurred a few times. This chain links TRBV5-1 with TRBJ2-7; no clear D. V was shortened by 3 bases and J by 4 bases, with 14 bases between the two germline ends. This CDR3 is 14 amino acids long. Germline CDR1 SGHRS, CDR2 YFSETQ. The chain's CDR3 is CASSSDPTDYEQYF. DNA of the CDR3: TGCGCCAGCAGCTCAGACCCCACCGATTACGAGCAGTACTTC.

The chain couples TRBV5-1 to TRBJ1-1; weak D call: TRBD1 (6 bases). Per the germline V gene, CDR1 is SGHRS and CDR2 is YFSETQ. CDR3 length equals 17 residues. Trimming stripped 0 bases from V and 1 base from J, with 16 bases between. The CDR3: CASSLGGSRDTNTEAFF. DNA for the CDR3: TGCGCCAGCAGCTTGGGCGGCTCGCGGGACACGAACACTGAAGCTTTCTTT.

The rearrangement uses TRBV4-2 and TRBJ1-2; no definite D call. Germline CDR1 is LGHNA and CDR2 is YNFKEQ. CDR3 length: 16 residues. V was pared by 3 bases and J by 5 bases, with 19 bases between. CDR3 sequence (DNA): TGTGCCAGCAGCCATCTCTCCCATAGACAACCGTATGGCTACACCTTC. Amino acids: CASSHLSHRQPYGYTF.

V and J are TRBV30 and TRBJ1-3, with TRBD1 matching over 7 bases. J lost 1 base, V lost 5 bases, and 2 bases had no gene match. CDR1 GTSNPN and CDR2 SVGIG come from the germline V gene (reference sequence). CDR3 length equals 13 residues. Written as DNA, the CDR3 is TGTGCCTGGGGGACAGCGTCTGGAAACACCATATATTTT. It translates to CAWGTASGNTIYF.

CDR3 DNA sequence: TGTGCCAGCAGAATTAACAATGAGCAGTTCTTC. Translating it yields CASRINNEQFF. J is TRBJ2-1 and V is TRBV7-9; D unclear. CDR3 length: 11 amino acids. From germline, CDR1 is SEHNR and CDR2 FQNEAQ (reference sequence). The ends were cut back, 6 bases at V and 5 bases at J, with 5 bases in the middle.

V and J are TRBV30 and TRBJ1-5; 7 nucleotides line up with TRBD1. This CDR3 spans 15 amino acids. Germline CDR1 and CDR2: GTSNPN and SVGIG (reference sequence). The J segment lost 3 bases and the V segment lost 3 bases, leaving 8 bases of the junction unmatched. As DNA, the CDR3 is TGTGCCTGGAGCGGATCGACAGGGTTCAATCAGCCCCAGCATTTT. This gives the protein CAWSGSTGFNQPQHF. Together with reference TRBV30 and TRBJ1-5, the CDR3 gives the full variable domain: SQTIHQWPATLVQPVGSPLSLECTVEGTSNPNLYWYRQAAGRGLQLLFYSVGIGQISSEVPQNLSASRPQDRQFILSSKKLLLSDSGFYLCAWSGSTGFNQPQHFGDGTRLSIL.

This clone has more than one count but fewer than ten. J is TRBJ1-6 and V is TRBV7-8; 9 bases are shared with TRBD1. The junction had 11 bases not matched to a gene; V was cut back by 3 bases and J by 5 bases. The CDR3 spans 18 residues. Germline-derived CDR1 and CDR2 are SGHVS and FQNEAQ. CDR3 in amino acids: CASSLAGQGLLDNSPLHF. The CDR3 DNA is TGTGCCAGCAGCTTGGCGGGACAGGGACTTCTGGATAATTCACCCCTCCACTTT.

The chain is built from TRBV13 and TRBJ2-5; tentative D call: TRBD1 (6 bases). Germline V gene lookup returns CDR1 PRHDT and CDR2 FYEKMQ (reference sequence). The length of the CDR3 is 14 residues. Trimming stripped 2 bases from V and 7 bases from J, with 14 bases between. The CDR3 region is CASSLFGDTATQYF. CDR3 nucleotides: TGTGCCAGCAGCTTATTCGGGGACACGGCGACCCAGTACTTC.

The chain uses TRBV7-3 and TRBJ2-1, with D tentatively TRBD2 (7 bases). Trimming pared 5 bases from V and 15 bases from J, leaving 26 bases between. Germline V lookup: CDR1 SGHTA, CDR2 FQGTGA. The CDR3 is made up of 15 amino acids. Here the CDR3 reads CASSPRGGSGSDPFF. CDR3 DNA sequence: TGTGCCAGCAGCCCCCGAGGGGGTAGCGGGTCCGATCCGTTCTTC.

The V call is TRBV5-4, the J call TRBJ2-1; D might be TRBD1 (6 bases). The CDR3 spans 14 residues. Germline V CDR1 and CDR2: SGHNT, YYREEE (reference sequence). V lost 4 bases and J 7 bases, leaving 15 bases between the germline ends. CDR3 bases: TGTGCCAGCAGCCTAGACTTCCAGGGGAATGAGCAGTTCTTC. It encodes CASSLDFQGNEQFF.

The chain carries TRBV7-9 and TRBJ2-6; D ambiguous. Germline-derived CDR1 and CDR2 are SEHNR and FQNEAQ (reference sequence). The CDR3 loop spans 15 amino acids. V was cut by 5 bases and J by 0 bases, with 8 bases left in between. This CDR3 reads CASSPGHSGANVLTF. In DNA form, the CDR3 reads TGTGCCAGCAGCCCCGGTCACTCTGGGGCCAACGTCCTGACTTTC.

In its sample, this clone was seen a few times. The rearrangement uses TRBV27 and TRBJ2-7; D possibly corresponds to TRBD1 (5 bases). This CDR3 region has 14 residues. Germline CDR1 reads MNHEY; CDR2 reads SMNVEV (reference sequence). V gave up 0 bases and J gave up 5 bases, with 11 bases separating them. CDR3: CASSLSAGSHEQYF. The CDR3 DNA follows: TGTGCCAGCAGTTTATCGGCAGGGTCCCACGAGCAGTACTTC.

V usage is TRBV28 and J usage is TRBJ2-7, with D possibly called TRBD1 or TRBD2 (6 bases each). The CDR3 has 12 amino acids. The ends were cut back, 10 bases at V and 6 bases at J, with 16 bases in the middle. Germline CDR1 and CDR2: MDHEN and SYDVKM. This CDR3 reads CATSSGAVEQYF. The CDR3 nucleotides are TGTGCCACGTCCTCGGGGGCGGTCGAGCAGTACTTC.

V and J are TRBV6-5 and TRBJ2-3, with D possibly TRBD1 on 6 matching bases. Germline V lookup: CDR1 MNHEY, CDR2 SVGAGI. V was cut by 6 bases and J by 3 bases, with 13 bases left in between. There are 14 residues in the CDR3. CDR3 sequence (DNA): TGTGCCAGCAGCAACAGGGTAGGGACAGATACGCAGTATTTT. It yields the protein CASSNRVGTDTQYF.

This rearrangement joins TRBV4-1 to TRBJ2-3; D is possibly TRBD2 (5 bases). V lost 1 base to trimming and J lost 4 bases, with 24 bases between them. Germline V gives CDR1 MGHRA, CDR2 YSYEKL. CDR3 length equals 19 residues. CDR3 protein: CASSQVAPRGTIGADTQYF. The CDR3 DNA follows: TGCGCCAGCAGCCAAGTGGCCCCCCGAGGCACCATCGGGGCAGATACGCAGTATTTT.

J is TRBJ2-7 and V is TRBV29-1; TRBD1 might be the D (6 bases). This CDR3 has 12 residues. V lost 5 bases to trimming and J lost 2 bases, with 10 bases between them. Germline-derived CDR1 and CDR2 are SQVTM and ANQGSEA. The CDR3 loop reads CSVRQATYEQYF. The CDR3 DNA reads TGCAGCGTTAGACAGGCTACCTACGAGCAGTACTTC.

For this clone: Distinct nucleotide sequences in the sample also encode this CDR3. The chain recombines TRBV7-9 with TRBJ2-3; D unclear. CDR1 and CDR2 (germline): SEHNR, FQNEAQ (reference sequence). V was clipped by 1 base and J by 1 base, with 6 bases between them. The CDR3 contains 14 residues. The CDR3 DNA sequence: TGTGCCAGCAGCTTAGACGGCCGCACAGATACGCAGTATTTT. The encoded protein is CASSLDGRTDTQYF.